The rows below give T cell receptor beta chains drawn from one sample of a study of T cells in Graves' hyperthyroidism and ophthalmopathy. TCRdb fed the multiplex PCR reads into MiXCR, producing one record per CDR3 protein. The sample carries 300,000 to 400,000 distinct CDR3 sequences, roughly 14% recorded once. Sequencing was done on a sample of blood. All receptors come from a woman aged 25-40 years with Graves' ophthalmopathy. Both conserved end residues are part of each CDR3. D genes are given only for firm matches. Only part of the rows carry a size: once, few, many, or a class if the clone is expanded.

TRBV29-1	.	many	TRBJ2-7	CSILLPGVSYEQYF	TGCAGCATCCTCCTCCCAGGCGTGTCGTACGAGCAGTACTTC
TRBV9	TRBD2	few	TRBJ2-3	CASSSGGRGDTQYF	TGTGCCAGCAGCAGCGGGGGGCGGGGAGATACGCAGTATTTT
TRBV20-1	TRBD2	many	TRBJ2-1	CSAGTSGRNEQFF	TGCAGTGCCGGGACTAGCGGGAGGAATGAGCAGTTCTTC
TRBV29-1	.	many	TRBJ2-3	CSVEDPASTDTQYF	TGCAGCGTTGAAGATCCCGCTAGCACAGATACGCAGTATTTT
TRBV30	.	many	TRBJ2-5	CAWSRILGQETQYF	TGTGCCTGGAGTAGGATCCTGGGGCAAGAGACCCAGTACTTC
TRBV9	TRBD1	.	TRBJ1-1	CASSVGTGKEAFF	TGTGCCAGCAGCGTCGGGACAGGGAAAGAAGCTTTCTTT
TRBV30	TRBD1	many	TRBJ1-2	CAWSVLGGQGSGYTF	TGTGCCTGGAGTGTACTCGGTGGACAGGGGTCGGGCTACACCTTC
TRBV12-3/TRBV12-4	.	many	TRBJ1-5	CASSHGYRATQPQHF	TGTGCCAGCAGTCATGGGTACAGGGCAACTCAGCCCCAGCATTTT
TRBV6-1	.	.	TRBJ2-2	CASRPDPAGELFF	TGTGCCAGCAGGCCAGACCCGGCCGGGGAGCTGTTTTTT
TRBV29-1	.	few	TRBJ1-4	CSVLGDNEKLFF	TGCAGCGTTCTGGGGGATAATGAAAAACTGTTTTTT
TRBV28	TRBD2	many	TRBJ2-7	CASSYVAGYEQYF	TGTGCCAGCAGTTACGTAGCGGGCTACGAGCAGTACTTC
TRBV20-1	.	many	TRBJ2-5	CSAGKMESGARQETQYF	TGCAGTGCTGGAAAAATGGAGTCCGGGGCGCGTCAAGAGACCCAGTACTTC
TRBV4-1	.	.	TRBJ1-3	CASSTHTPGNTIYF	TGCGCCAGCTCTACTCATACCCCGGGAAACACCATATATTTT
TRBV6-2/TRBV6-3	.	many	TRBJ1-1	CASSYSWGENTEAFF	TGTGCCAGCAGTTACTCCTGGGGCGAGAACACTGAAGCTTTCTTT
TRBV2	.	many	TRBJ1-6	CASSEPGRSHF	TGTGCCAGCAGCGAACCGGGAAGGTCTCACTTT
TRBV2	.	.	TRBJ2-2	CASSGGALNTGELFF	TGTGCCAGCAGTGGGGGGGCCCTTAACACCGGGGAGCTGTTTTTT
TRBV7-2	TRBD2	many	TRBJ2-3	CASSLASSFAGGMDTQYF	TGTGCCAGCAGCTTAGCGTCTAGCTTCGCGGGGGGAATGGATACGCAGTATTTT
TRBV10-3	.	few	TRBJ1-1	CAITIHREKNTEAFF	TGTGCCATCACAATACACAGGGAAAAGAACACTGAAGCTTTCTTT
TRBV4-2	.	many	TRBJ1-4	CASSQEGPTRGNEKLFF	TGTGCCAGCAGCCAAGAGGGGCCGACCAGGGGTAATGAAAAACTGTTTTTT
TRBV11-2	.	many	TRBJ2-4	CASSLARAGAKNIQYF	TGTGCCAGCAGCTTAGCTCGAGCGGGAGCCAAAAACATTCAGTACTTC
TRBV6-2/TRBV6-3	.	few	TRBJ1-1	CASSRQAYTEAFF	TGTGCCAGCAGTAGACAAGCATACACTGAAGCTTTCTTT
TRBV11-2	TRBD2	.	TRBJ2-7	CASSFQGPRERGTSSYEQYF	TGTGCCAGCAGCTTTCAAGGACCGAGGGAGCGGGGTACGAGCTCCTACGAGCAGTACTTC
TRBV6-4	.	.	TRBJ2-3	CASSEAVTDTQYF	TGTGCCAGCAGTGAGGCGGTCACAGATACGCAGTATTTT
TRBV20-1	.	many	TRBJ1-2	CSAGAGLFIYGYTF	TGCAGTGCTGGAGCCGGACTTTTTATCTATGGCTACACCTTC
TRBV7-9	TRBD2	many	TRBJ2-4	CASSSGTSGTRNIQYF	TGTGCCAGCAGCTCCGGGACTAGCGGGACGAGGAACATTCAGTACTTC
TRBV12-3/TRBV12-4	.	few	TRBJ2-1	CASDRRLPYNEQFF	TGTGCCAGCGATCGGCGCCTCCCCTACAATGAGCAGTTCTTC
TRBV7-7	.	.	TRBJ1-4	CASSSGHSTNEKLFF	TGTGCTAGCAGCTCCGGACATTCAACTAATGAAAAACTGTTTTTT
TRBV3-1	.	.	TRBJ1-5	CASSQGGGGNQPQHF	TGTGCCAGCAGCCAAGGGGGGGGGGGCAATCAGCCCCAGCATTTT
TRBV7-9	.	many	TRBJ2-1	CASSLVGGLNNEQFF	TGTGCCAGCAGTTTAGTGGGGGGTTTAAATAATGAGCAGTTCTTC
TRBV10-2	.	.	TRBJ1-1	CASVRTMNTEAFF	TGCGCATCCGTCAGGACAATGAACACTGAAGCTTTCTTT